This T cell receptor (beta chain) was sequenced in a study of shared T cell receptors in the human thymus (dated by TCRdb to about 2021). For the study in its entirety: The study examined how self-reactive, shared T-cell receptor alpha chains are generated in the human thymus.

Trimmed from V: 9 bases; trimmed from J: 2 bases; junction bases lacking a gene match: 7. Looking up the germline V gene yields CDR1 MDHEN and CDR2 SYDVKM. From cysteine to phenylalanine, the CDR3 is 14 amino acids long. Only CDR3 DNA remains: 42 bases, in frame from the first base. Note on this clone: There is no known antigen for this receptor. Base-call qualities are not available, and no considerably larger clone is one nucleotide away.

Preparation of the library involved the immunoSEQ multiplex PCR assay. The table was pulled from immuneACCESS by TCRdb, which kept in-frame rearrangements only. Such tables lose some clones; where checked, under half of the loss comes from unresolved V genes, and the rest has no known cause. The sample table shows 540,000 or so clones, and around three quarters are seen once. Roughly 0.013% of the sample lies in the top ten. The same specimen was also included in a second study, on human thymus T cells. That second report states: Immunologically healthy infants undergoing open corrective cardiac surgery for congenital heart defects in Finland were used as donors. Thymus tissue was obtained as surgical resects removed during corrective cardiac surgery. V and J gene segment usage appeared biased in both thymic and peripheral blood repertoires. According to the related research, thymic TCR repertoires were highly overlapping among unrelated individuals. The study described the TCR alpha and beta repertoires in under ten infant thymus samples and a few matching peripheral blood samples. Donor ages ranged from roughly 7 to 250 days, and the cohort comprised more than 5 male and two female infants. Thymocytes were freed from the tissue by mechanical means and kept at -70 degrees C as pellets of roughly 9-34 million cells. A QIAsymphony instrument was used to extract genomic DNA from frozen cell pellets. The immunoSEQ multiplex PCR assay was used to amplify the TCRB and TCRAD loci from a standardized amount of quality-controlled genomic DNA. The amplicons spanned the V(D)J region and were long enough to cover the CDR3 and allow V and J genes to be identified. Amplicon sequencing was performed on an Illumina platform through the commercial immunoSEQ service. Primer bias and sequencing errors were corrected as previously described, and TCRAD and TCRB definitions were based on the IMGT database. Repertoires were analysed with immunoSEQ Analyzer 3.0 and VDJTools, covering basic statistics, V/J segment usage, diversity estimates, rarefaction and pairwise overlap. Chao1, ChaoE, Efron-Thisted, Shannon and inverse Simpson indices were used to estimate diversity, which was also estimated on datasets down-sampled to the smallest sample. Repertoire overlap was determined by strict matching of CDR3 nucleotide sequence, V gene and J gene, and Jaccard-based multidimensional scaling clustering was applied. On average, thymus samples yielded roughly 800,000 unique TCRB clonotypes, whereas blood samples yielded 70,000 to 100,000.

Sequencing used thymocytes. The rearranged segments are TRBV28 and TRBJ2-3; TRBD1 matches 8 bases in the middle. This sequence originates from a boy less than two years old with a congenital heart defect. Donor details come from another sample of the same person, matched by shared clones. The sequenced DNA is TGTGCCAGGGTCAACAGGGGGTTCACAGATACGCAGTATTTT. This gives the protein CARVNRGFTDTQYF.